A selection of T cell receptor beta chains follows, all from one sample in a study of T-cell reconstitution after alpha-beta-depleted transplantation in children. TCRdb recomputed calls from the PCR reads with MiXCR, one row per CDR3 protein. The sample holds 200,000 to 250,000 distinct CDR3 sequences; roughly 10% are singletons and the top ten take about 6%. This specimen consisted of PBMCs from the stem cell graft donor, obtained from the stem cell graft. The receptors stem from a human donor who donated a stem cell graft to a child with acute lymphoblastic leukemia. The CDR3 runs from the conserved cysteine through the conserved F or W. Fields, in order: J gene, D gene, V gene, clone size, CDR3 protein, CDR3 DNA. D genes are given only for firm matches. The listing skips clone size in some rows; elsewhere it reads once, few, many or a size class.

>TRBJ1-5|.|TRBV12-5|few
CASGWSQPQHF
TGTGCTAGTGGTTGGTCGCAGCCCCAGCATTTT
>TRBJ2-5|.|TRBV4-1|few
CASSRLISALSQETQYF
TGCGCCAGCAGCCGGTTGATTTCTGCGTTGTCCCAAGAGACCCAGTACTTC
>TRBJ1-1|.|TRBV27|.
CASSPQGSEAFF
TGTGCCAGCAGCCCACAGGGATCTGAAGCTTTCTTT
>TRBJ2-2|.|TRBV27|many
CASSFRAGNTGELFF
TGTGCCAGCAGTTTTAGGGCAGGAAACACCGGGGAGCTGTTTTTT
>TRBJ1-1|.|TRBV20-1|many
CSARGRNTEAFF
TGCAGTGCTAGAGGCCGGAACACTGAAGCTTTCTTT
>TRBJ1-2|.|TRBV12-3/TRBV12-4|few
CASSLQSDYGYTF
TGTGCCAGCAGTTTACAATCGGACTATGGCTACACCTTC
>TRBJ1-1|TRBD1|TRBV6-2/TRBV6-3|few
CASSLSTGFYLTEAFF
TGTGCCAGCAGTTTATCGACAGGGTTTTATCTGACTGAAGCTTTCTTT
>TRBJ1-2|.|TRBV11-2|few
CASSRSLGGRDYGYTF
TGTGCCAGCAGCCGCAGTCTGGGGGGCCGGGACTATGGCTACACCTTC
>TRBJ2-3|.|TRBV5-1|few
CASSPTAGGLPDTQYF
TGCGCCAGCAGCCCGACGGCCGGGGGCCTCCCAGATACGCAGTATTTT
>TRBJ2-2|TRBD2|TRBV27|few
CASSSSSGGAQSGELFF
TGTGCCAGCAGTTCGAGTAGCGGGGGGGCGCAATCCGGGGAGCTGTTTTTT
>TRBJ1-2|.|TRBV20-1|many
CSAKRGTYGYTF
TGCAGTGCTAAGAGAGGGACTTATGGCTACACCTTC
>TRBJ2-7|.|TRBV11-2|few
CASSPRTDDYEQYF
TGTGCCAGCAGCCCTCGCACGGACGACTACGAGCAGTACTTC
>TRBJ1-2|.|TRBV20-1|many
CSARDLAGANYGYTF
TGCAGTGCTAGAGATTTGGCCGGAGCCAACTATGGCTACACCTTC
>TRBJ1-5|.|TRBV12-3/TRBV12-4|many
CASSPDRNQPQHF
TGTGCCAGCAGCCCAGACAGGAATCAGCCCCAGCATTTT
>TRBJ1-2|.|TRBV30|once
CAWAHGLNYGYTF
TGTGCCTGGGCCCACGGGTTGAACTATGGCTACACCTTC
>TRBJ2-1|.|TRBV7-8|.
CASSLELSGRGREFF
TGTGCCAGCAGCTTAGAACTGTCCGGGCGGGGGCGGGAGTTCTTC
>TRBJ1-6|TRBD1|TRBV12-3/TRBV12-4|.
CASSLAGGSSPLHF
TGTGCCAGCAGTTTGGCAGGGGGCAGTTCACCCCTCCACTTT
>TRBJ2-5|TRBD2|TRBV20-1|.
CSARGVAGVQETQYF
TGCAGTGCTAGAGGCGTAGCGGGGGTCCAAGAGACCCAGTACTTC
>TRBJ1-2|.|TRBV29-1|.
CSVEVSGTGLGLANYGYTF
TGCAGCGTTGAAGTGTCTGGCACAGGTTTAGGGTTGGCCAACTATGGCTACACCTTC
>TRBJ1-6|.|TRBV12-3/TRBV12-4|few
CASSPRGGLASNSPLHF
TGTGCCAGCAGTCCAAGGGGAGGGCTCGCCTCTAATTCACCCCTCCACTTT
>TRBJ2-7|.|TRBV6-2/TRBV6-3|many
CASSKKYEQYF
TGTGCCAGCAGTAAGAAGTACGAGCAGTACTTC
>TRBJ1-3|.|TRBV5-1|many
CASSLDFPAGNTIYF
TGCGCCAGCAGCTTGGATTTTCCAGCCGGAAACACCATATATTTT
>TRBJ2-5|TRBD1|TRBV18|few
CASSLDRVVQETQYF
TGTGCCAGCTCACTTGACAGGGTGGTACAAGAGACCCAGTACTTC
>TRBJ1-1|.|TRBV12-3/TRBV12-4|.
CASSASRQSGTEAFF
TGTGCCAGCAGCGCCAGCCGACAGTCCGGCACTGAAGCTTTCTTT
>TRBJ2-1|.|TRBV13|.
CASSLAGAGSYNEQFF
TGTGCCAGCAGCTTAGCTGGGGCGGGGTCTTACAATGAGCAGTTCTTC
>TRBJ2-1|.|TRBV21-1|.
CASSKPSGGGSYNEQFF
TGTGCCAGCAGCAAACCCTCAGGGGGCGGGTCCTACAATGAGCAGTTCTTC
>TRBJ1-2|.|TRBV2|few
CASGGIRGDYGYTF
TGTGCCAGCGGGGGGATTCGAGGAGACTATGGCTACACCTTC
>TRBJ1-1|.|TRBV6-2/TRBV6-3|.
CASSWWGKNTEAFF
TGTGCCAGCAGTTGGTGGGGGAAGAACACTGAAGCTTTCTTT
>TRBJ2-1|.|TRBV12-3/TRBV12-4|once
CASSLEGRSYNEQFF
TGTGCCAGCAGTTTAGAGGGACGCTCCTACAATGAGCAGTTCTTC
>TRBJ2-7|TRBD1|TRBV7-2|.
CASSLAGTGFEEQYF
TGTGCCAGCAGCTTAGCCGGGACAGGGTTCGAAGAGCAGTACTTC
>TRBJ1-1|TRBD1|TRBV20-1|.
CSARDPGQGYTEAFF
TGCAGTGCTAGAGATCCGGGACAGGGGTACACTGAAGCTTTCTTT
>TRBJ2-2|.|TRBV2|few
CASSGYRVTGELFF
TGTGCCAGCAGTGGTTACAGGGTCACCGGGGAGCTGTTTTTT
>TRBJ2-2|.|TRBV13|many
CASSARRPTGELFF
TGTGCCAGCAGCGCCCGACGGCCCACCGGGGAGCTGTTTTTT
>TRBJ1-1|.|TRBV7-9|.
CASSLARPGEGTEAFF
TGTGCCAGCAGCTTAGCGCGTCCAGGGGAAGGAACTGAAGCTTTCTTT
>TRBJ1-1|.|TRBV12-3/TRBV12-4|few
CASSPQTRGSEAFF
TGTGCCAGCAGTCCCCAAACCAGGGGTAGTGAAGCTTTCTTT
>TRBJ1-1|.|TRBV29-1|many
CSVVGGTANTEAFF
TGCAGCGTTGTCGGCGGGACGGCGAACACTGAAGCTTTCTTT
>TRBJ1-1|.|TRBV27|.
CASKSGGVSVAFF
TGTGCCAGCAAATCGGGAGGGGTGTCCGTAGCTTTCTTT
>TRBJ2-7|.|TRBV5-5|.
CASSLVASPSGEQYF
TGTGCCAGCAGCTTGGTGGCCTCCCCGTCCGGCGAGCAGTACTTC
>TRBJ2-1|TRBD2|TRBV10-3|medium-sized
CAIMGSGVLGEQFF
TGTGCCATCATGGGTAGCGGGGTTTTGGGTGAGCAGTTCTTC
>TRBJ2-7|.|TRBV24-1|many
CATPPRGASYEQYF
TGTGCCACTCCCCCCCGGGGGGCGTCCTACGAGCAGTACTTC
>TRBJ2-6|.|TRBV29-1|few
CSVGIGANVLTF
TGCAGCGTTGGAATAGGGGCCAACGTCCTGACTTTC
>TRBJ2-2|.|TRBV25-1|many
CASSEGVSNTGELFF
TGTGCCAGCAGTGAGGGGGTTTCGAACACCGGGGAGCTGTTTTTT
>TRBJ2-2|TRBD1|TRBV12-3/TRBV12-4|many
CAAIRRQGAFTGELFF
TGTGCCGCAATAAGACGACAGGGGGCGTTCACCGGGGAGCTGTTTTTT
>TRBJ2-7|TRBD1|TRBV3-1|.
CASSPTGATSEQYF
TGTGCCAGCAGCCCGACAGGGGCGACCAGCGAGCAGTACTTC
>TRBJ1-2|.|TRBV7-9|.
CASSLMVGQNYGYTF
TGTGCCAGCAGCTTAATGGTGGGGCAGAACTATGGCTACACCTTC
>TRBJ2-2|.|TRBV20-1|many
CSAPTGNTGELFF
TGCAGTGCCCCGACGGGGAACACCGGGGAGCTGTTTTTT
>TRBJ1-1|TRBD1|TRBV5-1|few
CASSLAGQEGANTEAFF
TGCGCCAGCAGCTTGGCGGGACAGGAGGGCGCGAACACTGAAGCTTTCTTT
>TRBJ2-3|.|TRBV5-1|few
CASSSAYGGLDVSTDTQYF
TGCGCCAGCAGCTCGGCCTACGGCGGCCTCGACGTGAGCACAGATACGCAGTATTTT